Listed here are 10 T cell receptor beta chains from one sample, sequenced in a study of T and B cells in COVID-19 patients. BIOMED2 TRB-A/B primer pools were used in multiplex TRB PCR. TCRdb reanalysed the multiplex PCR reads using MiXCR and keeps one entry per CDR3 protein. The table shows some 7,800 distinct CDR3 sequences, with 25% occurring only once. Blood genomic DNA input for TRB amplification was about 240-550 ng. The sequencing input was blood. Receptors were obtained from a human donor who had recovered from COVID-19.

This chain connects TRBV6-6 to TRBJ2-1; a weak D match, TRBD2 (5 bases). CDR1 is MNHNY, CDR2 SVGAGI, per germline (reference sequence). The V gene lost 5 bases and the J gene lost 4 bases, with 15 bases spanning the gap. The CDR3 length is 15 residues. CDR3 residues: CASSRSGSPYNEQFF. In nucleotides, the CDR3 is TGTGCCAGCAGTCGCAGCGGAAGCCCTTACAATGAGCAGTTCTTC.

This clonotype is large in the sample. The rearrangement uses TRBV19 and TRBJ2-5; 7 bases map to TRBD1. CDR1 is LNHDA, CDR2 SQIVND, per germline (reference sequence). Germline trimming cut 6 bases from V and 7 bases from J; bases unmatched to any gene: 11. CDR3 length: 14 residues. The CDR3 region has the DNA TGTGCCAGTAGCGCTGAGGGGGCACGGGGGACCCAGTACTTC. Its translation: CASSAEGARGTQYF.

V is TRBV12-3 or TRBV12-4 and J is TRBJ2-5, with 10 bases identical to TRBD1. The CDR3 extends over 15 amino acids. The trim removed 5 bases at V and 1 base at J, leaving 4 bases unmatched. Written as DNA, the CDR3 is TGTGCCAGCAGTATCTGGACAGGGGGCCAAGAGACCCAGTACTTC. Protein: CASSIWTGGQETQYF.

The chain uses TRBV6-2 or TRBV6-3 and TRBJ2-4, with 10 bases identical to TRBD1. Germline-derived CDR1 and CDR2 are MNHEY and SVGEGT. V lost 6 bases and J lost 6; bases outside the gene matches: 5. The length of the CDR3 is 14 residues. CDR3 in amino acids: CASRGTGDGNIQYF. CDR3 coding DNA: TGTGCCAGCAGGGGGACAGGGGATGGAAACATTCAGTACTTC.

The genes are TRBV19 and TRBJ2-1; D possibly corresponds to TRBD1 (6 bases). This CDR3 region has 15 residues. Per the germline V gene, CDR1 is LNHDA and CDR2 is SQIVND (reference sequence). The CDR3: CVSSMGQRNTNEQFF. As DNA, the CDR3 is TGTGTTAGTAGTATGGGACAAAGAAATACCAATGAGCAGTTCTTC.

Ten or more counts support this clonotype. The chain couples TRBV7-6 to TRBJ2-7; TRBD1 matches 7 bases. The CDR3 extends over 16 amino acids. Germline CDR1 is SGHVS and CDR2 is FNYEAQ. Unmatched junction bases numbered 15, after V lost 4 bases and J lost 6 bases. CDR3 region: CASSSHETGSPGEQYF. CDR3 bases: TGTGCCAGCAGCTCCCACGAGACAGGGAGCCCGGGCGAGCAGTACTTC.

Within the sample, this clonotype is medium-sized. The chain couples TRBV13 to TRBJ2-1, with TRBD1 matching 7 bases. CDR3 length: 15 residues. After removal of 5 bases from V and 6 bases from J, the junction contained 10 bases not matched to a gene. Germline CDR1 is PRHDT and CDR2 is FYEKMQ (reference sequence). CDR3 in amino acids: CASSREGGQGNEQFF. In nucleotides, the CDR3 is TGTGCCAGCAGCAGGGAAGGGGGCCAAGGCAATGAGCAGTTCTTC.

J is TRBJ2-3 and V is TRBV30; D may match TRBD1 or TRBD2 (5 bases each). The germline CDR1 and CDR2 sequences are GTSNPN and SVGIG (reference sequence). The CDR3 is 15 residues long. V was trimmed by 6 bases and J by 2 bases, leaving 18 bases between them. CDR3 coding DNA: TGTGCCTGCACCCGGGACCATTCCTCCACAGATACGCAGTATTTT. The encoded protein is CACTRDHSSTDTQYF.

The count of this clonotype is one. The chain recombines TRBV27 with TRBJ1-1; D is undetermined. The CDR3 totals 13 residues. Germline CDR1 reads MNHEY; CDR2 reads SMNVEV (reference sequence). With 2 bases removed from V and 1 base from J, the gap between germline ends came to 5 bases. The CDR3 loop reads CASSLTGNTEAFF. CDR3 in DNA: TGTGCCAGCAGTTTAACGGGGAACACTGAAGCTTTCTTT.

At least ten counts were recorded for this clonotype. The V and J genes are TRBV7-6 and TRBJ2-5; 7 nucleotides match TRBD2. J lost 2 bases, V lost 1 base, and 1 base had no gene match. CDR1 and CDR2 from the germline V gene are SGHVS and FNYEAQ. There are 14 residues in the CDR3. CDR3 region: CASSLVGGQETQYF. The DNA of the CDR3 is TGTGCCAGCAGCTTAGTGGGGGGGCAAGAGACCCAGTACTTC. Variable domain in full (rest from reference TRBV7-6 and TRBJ2-5): GAGVSQSPRYKVTKRGQDVALRCDPISGHVSLYWYRQALGQGPEFLTYFNYEAQQDKSGLPNDRFSAERPEGSISTLTIQRTEQRDSAMYRCASSLVGGQETQYFGPGTRLLVL.